This is a list of T cell receptor beta chains from one sample in a study of T-cell reconstitution after alpha-beta-depleted transplantation in children. TCRdb redid the calling of the PCR reads with MiXCR, one entry per CDR3 protein. Of hundreds of thousands of distinct CDR3 sequences listed, about a sixth are singletons. The sample in question was PBMCs, mostly from graft donor cells, obtained 360 days after TCRalphabeta/CD19-depleted stem cell transplant. The receptor set was obtained from a boy younger than two who had a stem cell transplant for Wiskott-Aldrich syndrome, so the T cells may come from the graft donor. The CDR3 runs from the conserved cysteine through the conserved F or W. Fields, in order: V gene, clone size, D gene, J gene, CDR3 DNA, CDR3 protein. The D gene is left open where the match is weak. Size is stated for part of the rows, as once, few or many counts, or as a class when the clone is expanded.

V gene: TRBV20-1; clone size: .; D gene: .; J gene: TRBJ2-7; CDR3 DNA: TGCAGTGCTAAAATTTACGAGCAGTACTTC; CDR3 protein: CSAKIYEQYF
V gene: TRBV11-2; clone size: few; D gene: TRBD1; J gene: TRBJ2-1; CDR3 DNA: TGTGCCAGCAGCTTGCCAGATAATTACAGGGGGCGTTTGGGCAATGAGCAGTTCTTC; CDR3 protein: CASSLPDNYRGRLGNEQFF
V gene: TRBV18; clone size: few; D gene: .; J gene: TRBJ2-7; CDR3 DNA: TGTGCCAGCTCACCGCTATGGGGTAGCGAGCAGTACTTC; CDR3 protein: CASSPLWGSEQYF
V gene: TRBV5-1; clone size: few; D gene: .; J gene: TRBJ2-3; CDR3 DNA: TGCGCCAGCAGCTTTAGTGCCGGAGATACGCAGTATTTT; CDR3 protein: CASSFSAGDTQYF
V gene: TRBV20-1; clone size: .; D gene: .; J gene: TRBJ2-1; CDR3 DNA: TGCAGTGCTACGGGGAGAAGATACAATGAGCAGTTCTTC; CDR3 protein: CSATGRRYNEQFF
V gene: TRBV5-6; clone size: few; D gene: TRBD1; J gene: TRBJ2-5; CDR3 DNA: TGTGCCAGCAGCCCCTACCCCGGGACAGGGATAGAGACCCAGTACTTC; CDR3 protein: CASSPYPGTGIETQYF
V gene: TRBV12-3/TRBV12-4; clone size: few; D gene: .; J gene: TRBJ2-3; CDR3 DNA: TGTGCCAGCTCCCATCCCCCGGATACGCAGTATTTT; CDR3 protein: CASSHPPDTQYF
V gene: TRBV5-1; clone size: .; D gene: .; J gene: TRBJ2-5; CDR3 DNA: TGCGCCAGCAAACAACAGAGGGGAGAGACCCAGTACTTC; CDR3 protein: CASKQQRGETQYF
V gene: TRBV12-3/TRBV12-4; clone size: few; D gene: TRBD2; J gene: TRBJ2-3; CDR3 DNA: TGTGCCAGCAGTCCTCCGGGACTAGCGGGAGGCTACGATACGCAGTATTTT; CDR3 protein: CASSPPGLAGGYDTQYF
V gene: TRBV19; clone size: .; D gene: TRBD1; J gene: TRBJ1-1; CDR3 DNA: TGTGCCAGTAGTATACTAGGTCACAGGGGGAGGAACACTGAAGCTTTCTTT; CDR3 protein: CASSILGHRGRNTEAFF
V gene: TRBV14; clone size: few; D gene: .; J gene: TRBJ2-5; CDR3 DNA: TGTGCCAGCAGCCTAGACAGGACCCAGTACTTC; CDR3 protein: CASSLDRTQYF
V gene: TRBV29-1; clone size: few; D gene: .; J gene: TRBJ2-1; CDR3 DNA: TGCAGCGTTTCCGTTTTGACAAAGACAGAGCAGTTCTTC; CDR3 protein: CSVSVLTKTEQFF
V gene: TRBV24-1; clone size: .; D gene: TRBD1; J gene: TRBJ2-1; CDR3 DNA: TGTGCCACCAGTGATTACACAGGGGGGAATGAGCAGTTCTTC; CDR3 protein: CATSDYTGGNEQFF
V gene: TRBV27; clone size: .; D gene: .; J gene: TRBJ2-1; CDR3 DNA: TGTGCCAGCAGCCGACAAGGGGGAAACTACAATGAGCAGTTCTTC; CDR3 protein: CASSRQGGNYNEQFF
V gene: TRBV25-1; clone size: .; D gene: .; J gene: TRBJ2-3; CDR3 DNA: TGTGCCAGCAGTGATCACAGGATCACAGATACGCAGTATTTT; CDR3 protein: CASSDHRITDTQYF
V gene: TRBV2; clone size: .; D gene: .; J gene: TRBJ2-4; CDR3 DNA: TGTGCCAGCAGTGAAGGCGGACAGAGGCAAAACATTCAGTACTTC; CDR3 protein: CASSEGGQRQNIQYF
V gene: TRBV5-1; clone size: few; D gene: .; J gene: TRBJ2-1; CDR3 DNA: TGCGCCAGCAGCTTGGCCAGGGGGGGCCTAGGAAGCAATGAGCAGTTCTTC; CDR3 protein: CASSLARGGLGSNEQFF
V gene: TRBV5-1; clone size: .; D gene: TRBD2; J gene: TRBJ2-5; CDR3 DNA: TGCGCCAGCAGCTTAGCGGGAATGGAAGAGACCCAGTACTTC; CDR3 protein: CASSLAGMEETQYF
V gene: TRBV20-1; clone size: few; D gene: TRBD2; J gene: TRBJ2-7; CDR3 DNA: TGCAGTGGACGGGCAGCGGGAGGGCCATACGAGCAGTACTTC; CDR3 protein: CSGRAAGGPYEQYF
V gene: TRBV7-9; clone size: .; D gene: TRBD2; J gene: TRBJ2-1; CDR3 DNA: TGTGCCAGCAGGGGGGGCGGACTAGCGGGAGACTACAATGAGCAGTTCTTC; CDR3 protein: CASRGGGLAGDYNEQFF
V gene: TRBV12-3/TRBV12-4; clone size: .; D gene: TRBD1; J gene: TRBJ1-1; CDR3 DNA: TGTGCCAGCAGTCCAGACAGGGGGTCTGAAGCTTTCTTT; CDR3 protein: CASSPDRGSEAFF
V gene: TRBV12-3/TRBV12-4; clone size: few; D gene: TRBD2; J gene: TRBJ2-7; CDR3 DNA: TGTGCCAGCAGTTTCCGAGCGGGAGTGAATTACGAGCAGTACTTC; CDR3 protein: CASSFRAGVNYEQYF
V gene: TRBV20-1; clone size: few; D gene: .; J gene: TRBJ2-5; CDR3 DNA: TGCAGTGCTAGTTTTCCGATATTCCAAGAGACCCAGTACTTC; CDR3 protein: CSASFPIFQETQYF
V gene: TRBV27; clone size: .; D gene: TRBD2; J gene: TRBJ2-2; CDR3 DNA: TGTGCCAGCAGTTTCGGACTAGCTCACACCGGGGAGCTGTTTTTT; CDR3 protein: CASSFGLAHTGELFF